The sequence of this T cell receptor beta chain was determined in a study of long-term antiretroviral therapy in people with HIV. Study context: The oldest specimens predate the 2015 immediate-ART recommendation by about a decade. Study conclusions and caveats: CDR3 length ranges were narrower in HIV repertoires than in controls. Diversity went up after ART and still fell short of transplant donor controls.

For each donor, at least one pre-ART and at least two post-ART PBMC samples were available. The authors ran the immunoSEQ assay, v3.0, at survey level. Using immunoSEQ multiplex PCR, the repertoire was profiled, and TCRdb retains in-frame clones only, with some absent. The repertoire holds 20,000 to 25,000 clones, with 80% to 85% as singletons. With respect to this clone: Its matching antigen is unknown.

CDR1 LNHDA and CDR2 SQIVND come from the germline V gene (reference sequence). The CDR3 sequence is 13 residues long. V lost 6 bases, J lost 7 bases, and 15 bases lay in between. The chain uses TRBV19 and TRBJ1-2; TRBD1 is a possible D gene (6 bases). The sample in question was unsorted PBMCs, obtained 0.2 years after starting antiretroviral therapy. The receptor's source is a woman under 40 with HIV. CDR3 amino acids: CASSPSGTSGYTF. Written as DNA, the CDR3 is TGTGCCAGTAGCCCCTCAGGGACAAGTGGCTACACCTTC.